This entry features one TCR beta chain sequence. Its antigen is unidentified. Assay: immunoSEQ multiplex PCR; the TCRdb copy retains only in-frame clones and omits some. The sample records over a million clones, approximately 80% being singletons. Germline V gives CDR1 SGHTA, CDR2 FQGTGA. After removal of 5 bases from V and 1 base from J, the junction contained 4 bases not matched to a gene. The CDR3 consists of 15 residues. The sample is drawn from a study of shared clonotypes between healthy human individuals. General study findings and limits: The sole specimen, blood, was sampled, and tissue repertoires likely differ. Estimated clonotype richness was generally higher in naive than memory subsets. Between several donors, naive CD4 clonotypes were shared at a level of around 4.8%.

The sequence came from a man aged 18 to 35 in good health. Some clones in this sample may be carry-over from other donors' samples. The material sequenced was memory CD4+ T cells from PBMCs. Sample subset: CD45RA-negative fraction. The V and J genes are TRBV7-3 and TRBJ2-2; TRBD1 matches at 7 bases. The CDR3 sequence: CASSPRTGNTGELFF. CDR3 in DNA: TGTGCCAGCAGCCCTCGGACAGGGAACACCGGGGAGCTGTTTTTT.